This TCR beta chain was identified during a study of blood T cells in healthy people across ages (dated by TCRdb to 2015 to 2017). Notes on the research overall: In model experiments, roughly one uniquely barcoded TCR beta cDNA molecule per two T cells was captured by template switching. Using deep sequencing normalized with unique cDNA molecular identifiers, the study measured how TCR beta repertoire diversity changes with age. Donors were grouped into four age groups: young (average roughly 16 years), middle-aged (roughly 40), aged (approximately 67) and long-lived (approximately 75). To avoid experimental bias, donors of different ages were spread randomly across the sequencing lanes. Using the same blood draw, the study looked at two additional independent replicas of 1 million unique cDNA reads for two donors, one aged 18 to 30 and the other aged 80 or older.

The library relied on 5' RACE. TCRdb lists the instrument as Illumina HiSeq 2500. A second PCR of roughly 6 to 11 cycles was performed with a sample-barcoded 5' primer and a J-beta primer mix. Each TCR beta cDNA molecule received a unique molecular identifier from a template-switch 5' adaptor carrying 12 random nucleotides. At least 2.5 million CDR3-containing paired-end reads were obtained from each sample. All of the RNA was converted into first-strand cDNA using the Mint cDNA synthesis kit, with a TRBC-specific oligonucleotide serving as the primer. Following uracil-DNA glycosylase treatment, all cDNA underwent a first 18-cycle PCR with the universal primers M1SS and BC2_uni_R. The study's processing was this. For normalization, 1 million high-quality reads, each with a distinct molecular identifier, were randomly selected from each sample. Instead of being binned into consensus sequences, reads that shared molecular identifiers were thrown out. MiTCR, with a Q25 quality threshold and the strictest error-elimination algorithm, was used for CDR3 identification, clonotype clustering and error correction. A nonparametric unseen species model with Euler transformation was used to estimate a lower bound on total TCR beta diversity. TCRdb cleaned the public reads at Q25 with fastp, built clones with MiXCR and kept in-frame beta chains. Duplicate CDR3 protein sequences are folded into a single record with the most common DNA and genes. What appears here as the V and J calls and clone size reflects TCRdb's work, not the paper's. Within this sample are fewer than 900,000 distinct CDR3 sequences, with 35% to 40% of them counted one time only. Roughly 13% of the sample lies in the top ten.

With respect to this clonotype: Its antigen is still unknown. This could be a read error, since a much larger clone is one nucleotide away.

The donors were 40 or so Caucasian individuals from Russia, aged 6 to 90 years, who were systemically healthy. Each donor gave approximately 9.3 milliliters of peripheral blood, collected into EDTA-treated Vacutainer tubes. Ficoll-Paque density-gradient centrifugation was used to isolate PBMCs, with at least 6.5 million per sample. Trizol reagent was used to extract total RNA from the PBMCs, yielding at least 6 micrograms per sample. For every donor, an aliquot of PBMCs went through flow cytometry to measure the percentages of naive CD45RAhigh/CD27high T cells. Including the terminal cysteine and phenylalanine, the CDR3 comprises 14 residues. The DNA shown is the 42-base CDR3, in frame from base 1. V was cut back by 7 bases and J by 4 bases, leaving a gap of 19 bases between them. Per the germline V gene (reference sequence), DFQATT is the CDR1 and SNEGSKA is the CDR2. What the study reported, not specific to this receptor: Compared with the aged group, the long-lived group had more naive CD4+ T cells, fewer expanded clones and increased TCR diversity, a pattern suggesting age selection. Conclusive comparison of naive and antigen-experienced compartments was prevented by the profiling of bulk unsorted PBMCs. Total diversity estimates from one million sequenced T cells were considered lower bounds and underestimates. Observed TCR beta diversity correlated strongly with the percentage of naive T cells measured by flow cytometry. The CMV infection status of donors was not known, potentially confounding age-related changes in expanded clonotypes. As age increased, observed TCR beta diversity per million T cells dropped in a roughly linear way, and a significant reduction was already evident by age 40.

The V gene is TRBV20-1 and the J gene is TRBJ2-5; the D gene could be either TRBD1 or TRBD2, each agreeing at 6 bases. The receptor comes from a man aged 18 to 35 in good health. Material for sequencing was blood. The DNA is TGCAGTGTCGGACAGCCGCGGGGAACAGAGACCCAGTACTTC. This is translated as CSVGQPRGTETQYF.